These T cell receptor beta chains were read from a single sample in a study of post-analysis software for immune sequencing data. MiXCR was run by TCRdb on the PCR reads, yielding one entry per CDR3 protein. The sample consists of approximately 460,000 distinct CDR3 sequences, roughly 45% of them appearing once. The sequenced sample consisted of blood. The receptors derive from a girl aged 10-17 years with multiple sclerosis. CDR3s include the opening cysteine and the closing phenylalanine or tryptophan. The D gene is left open where the match is weak. Only part of the rows carry a size: once, few, many, or a class if the clone is expanded.

TRBV29-1	.	once	TRBJ1-3	CSAQTGHSGNTIYF	TGCAGCGCGCAAACAGGGCATTCTGGAAACACCATATATTTT
TRBV20-1	TRBD1	few	TRBJ2-5	CSARDTGTGRLAQYF	TGCAGTGCTAGAGATACCGGGACAGGGCGACTCGCCCAGTACTTC
TRBV20-1	.	few	TRBJ2-5	CSASRGYQETQYF	TGCAGTGCGAGCAGAGGGTACCAAGAGACCCAGTACTTC
TRBV7-6	.	.	TRBJ2-3	CASRVNRYSRSTDTQYF	TGTGCCAGCAGGGTGAACCGGTATAGCCGGAGCACAGATACGCAGTATTTT
TRBV4-1	.	.	TRBJ1-1	CASRPLAGIGEAFF	TGCGCCAGCAGACCCCTCGCAGGGATAGGTGAAGCTTTCTTT
TRBV10-3	TRBD1	few	TRBJ2-1	CATGQGDSYEQFF	TGTGCCACCGGACAGGGAGACTCCTACGAGCAGTTCTTC
TRBV7-6	.	many	TRBJ2-3	CASSLAEGESDTQYF	TGTGCCAGCAGCTTAGCCGAGGGGGAATCAGATACGCAGTATTTT
TRBV7-2	TRBD2	.	TRBJ2-1	CASLKREYEQFF	TGTGCCAGCCTCAAGCGGGAGTATGAGCAGTTCTTC
TRBV10-3	TRBD1	.	TRBJ2-5	CTTCPGQIQETQYF	TGTACCACTTGCCCGGGACAGATACAAGAGACCCAGTACTTC
TRBV20-1	TRBD2	few	TRBJ2-7	CSAGTSGPYEQYF	TGCAGTGCTGGGACTAGCGGACCCTACGAGCAGTACTTC
TRBV5-1	.	once	TRBJ1-5	CASSLGTEYSNQPQHF	TGCGCCAGCAGCTTGGGGACGGAGTATAGCAATCAGCCCCAGCATTTT
TRBV7-9	TRBD2	.	TRBJ2-5	CASSPRGAGEDEQYF	TGTGCCAGCAGCCCCCGGGGAGCGGGAGAGGATGAGCAGTACTTC
TRBV12-3/TRBV12-4	TRBD2	few	TRBJ2-2	CASSFLAGPNTGELFF	TGTGCCAGCAGTTTCCTAGCGGGACCGAACACCGGGGAGCTGTTTTTT